The clone carrying this T cell receptor (beta chain) was counted many times. The antigen is undetermined. Via MiXCR, TCRdb re-called the RT-PCR reads, giving one row per CDR3 protein. The sample contains fewer than 650,000 distinct CDR3 sequences, approximately 12% of which appear only once. The data derive from a study of response to subunit inactivated influenza vaccine. Findings and limits, study-wide: Authors suggested that a seasonal influenza vaccination recruits few new T cells each time.

Trimming removed 6 bases at V and 2 bases at J, with 12 bases between. This CDR3 spans 14 amino acids. Sample: PBMCs from blood, taken about 40 days after vaccination. V is TRBV12-3 or TRBV12-4 and J is TRBJ2-3; D ambiguous. The sequence derives from a man aged 45 to 65 who received an inactivated influenza vaccine. This CDR3 is CASSRDSNTDTQYF. CDR3 bases: TGTGCCAGCAGCCGTGACTCCAACACAGATACGCAGTATTTT.